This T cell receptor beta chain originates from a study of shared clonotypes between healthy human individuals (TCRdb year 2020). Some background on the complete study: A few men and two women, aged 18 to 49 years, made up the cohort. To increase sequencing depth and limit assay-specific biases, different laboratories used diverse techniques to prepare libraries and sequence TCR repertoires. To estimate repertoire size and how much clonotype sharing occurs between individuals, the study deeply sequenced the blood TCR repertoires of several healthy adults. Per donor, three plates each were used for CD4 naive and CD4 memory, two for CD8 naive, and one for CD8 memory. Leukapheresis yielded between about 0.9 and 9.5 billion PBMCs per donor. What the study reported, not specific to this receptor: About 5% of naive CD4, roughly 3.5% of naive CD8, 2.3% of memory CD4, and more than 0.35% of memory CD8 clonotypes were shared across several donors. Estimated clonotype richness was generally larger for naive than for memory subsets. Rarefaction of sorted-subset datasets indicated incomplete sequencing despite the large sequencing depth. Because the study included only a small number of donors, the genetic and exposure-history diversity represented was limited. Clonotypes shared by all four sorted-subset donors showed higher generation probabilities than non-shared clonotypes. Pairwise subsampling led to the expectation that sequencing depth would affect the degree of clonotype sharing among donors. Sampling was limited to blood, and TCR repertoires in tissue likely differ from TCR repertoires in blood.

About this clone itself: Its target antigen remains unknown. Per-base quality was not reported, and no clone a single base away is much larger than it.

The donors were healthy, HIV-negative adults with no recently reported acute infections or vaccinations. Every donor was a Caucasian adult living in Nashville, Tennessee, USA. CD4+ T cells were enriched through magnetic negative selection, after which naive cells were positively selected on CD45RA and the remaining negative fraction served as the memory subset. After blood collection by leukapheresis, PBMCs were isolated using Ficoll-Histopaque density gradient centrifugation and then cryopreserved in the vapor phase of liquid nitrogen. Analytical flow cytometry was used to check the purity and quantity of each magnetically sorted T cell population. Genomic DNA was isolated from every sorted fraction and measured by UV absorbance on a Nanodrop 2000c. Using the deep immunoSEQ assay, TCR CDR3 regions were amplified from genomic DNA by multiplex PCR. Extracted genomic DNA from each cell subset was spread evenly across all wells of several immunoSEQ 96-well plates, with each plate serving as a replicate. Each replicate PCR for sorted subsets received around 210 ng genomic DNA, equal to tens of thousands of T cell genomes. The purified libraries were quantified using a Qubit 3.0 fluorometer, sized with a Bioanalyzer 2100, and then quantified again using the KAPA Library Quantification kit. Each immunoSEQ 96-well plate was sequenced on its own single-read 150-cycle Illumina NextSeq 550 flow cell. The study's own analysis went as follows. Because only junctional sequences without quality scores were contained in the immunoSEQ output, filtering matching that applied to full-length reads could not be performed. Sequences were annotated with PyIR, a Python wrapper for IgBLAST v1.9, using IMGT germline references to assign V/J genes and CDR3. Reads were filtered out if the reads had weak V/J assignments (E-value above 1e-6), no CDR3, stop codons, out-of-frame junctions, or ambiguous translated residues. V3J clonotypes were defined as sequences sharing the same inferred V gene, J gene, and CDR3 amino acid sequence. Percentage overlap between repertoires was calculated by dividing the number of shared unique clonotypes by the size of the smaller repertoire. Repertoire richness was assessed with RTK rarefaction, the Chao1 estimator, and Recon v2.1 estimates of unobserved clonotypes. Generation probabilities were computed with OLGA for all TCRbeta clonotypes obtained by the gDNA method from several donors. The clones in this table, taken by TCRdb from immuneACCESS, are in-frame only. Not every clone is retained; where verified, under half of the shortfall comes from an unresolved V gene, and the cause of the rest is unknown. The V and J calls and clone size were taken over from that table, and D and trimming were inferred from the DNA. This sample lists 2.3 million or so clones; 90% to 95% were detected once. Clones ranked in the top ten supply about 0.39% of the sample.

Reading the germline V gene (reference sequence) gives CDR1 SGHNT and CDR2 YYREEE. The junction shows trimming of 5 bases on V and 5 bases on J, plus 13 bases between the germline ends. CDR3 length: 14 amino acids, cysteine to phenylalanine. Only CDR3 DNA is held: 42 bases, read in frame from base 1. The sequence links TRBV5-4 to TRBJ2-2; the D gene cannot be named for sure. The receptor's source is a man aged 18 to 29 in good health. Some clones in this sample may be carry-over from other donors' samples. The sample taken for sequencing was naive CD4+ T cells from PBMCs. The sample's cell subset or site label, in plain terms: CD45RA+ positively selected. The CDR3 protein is CASRPDTTTGELFF. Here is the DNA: TGTGCCAGCAGACCAGACACCACTACCGGGGAGCTGTTTTTT.